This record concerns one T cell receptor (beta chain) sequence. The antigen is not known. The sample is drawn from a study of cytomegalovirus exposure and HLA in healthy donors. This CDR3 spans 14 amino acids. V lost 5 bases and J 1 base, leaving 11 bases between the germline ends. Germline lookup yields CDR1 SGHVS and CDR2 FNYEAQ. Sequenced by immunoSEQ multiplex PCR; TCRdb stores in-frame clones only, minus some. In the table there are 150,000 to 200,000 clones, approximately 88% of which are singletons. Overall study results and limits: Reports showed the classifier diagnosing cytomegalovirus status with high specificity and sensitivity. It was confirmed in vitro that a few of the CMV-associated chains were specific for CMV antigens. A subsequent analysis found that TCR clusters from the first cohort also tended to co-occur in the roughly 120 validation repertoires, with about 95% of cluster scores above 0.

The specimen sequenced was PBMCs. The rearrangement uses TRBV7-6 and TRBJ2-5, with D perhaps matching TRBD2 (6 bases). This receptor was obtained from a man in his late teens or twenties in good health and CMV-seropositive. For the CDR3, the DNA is TGTGCCAGCAGCCGACAGCGGGTCCAAGAGACCCAGTACTTC. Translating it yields CASSRQRVQETQYF.